One sample yielded the 30 T cell receptor beta chains listed below, sequenced in a study of blood T cell repertoires in COVID-19. Here immunoSEQ multiplex PCR was the method, and the copy in TCRdb shows in-frame clones only, minus some. Of about 380,000 clones listed, roughly 85% are singletons. The sequenced material came from peripheral blood. The receptor source for this set is a woman aged 18-35 years with acute or convalescent COVID-19.

The chain combines TRBV7-8 with TRBJ1-1, with D perhaps TRBD1 (6 bases). CDR3 size: 14 residues. The V gene's germline CDR1 is SGHVS and CDR2 FQNEAQ. Trimming removed 6 bases at V and 8 bases at J, with 19 bases between. The CDR3 reads CASRGTTSTIEAFF. The CDR3 DNA sequence: TGTGCCAGCAGAGGGACAACCAGTACTATAGAAGCTTTCTTT.

The rearrangement uses TRBV5-5 and TRBJ1-3; TRBD1 aligns across 8 bases. Germline values: CDR1 SGHKS, CDR2 YYEKEE (reference sequence). V shed 0 bases and J 3 bases; nucleotides not matched to a gene: 5. This CDR3 is built from 16 residues. Here the CDR3 DNA reads TGTGCCAGCAGCTTGGCGACAGGGGTACTTGGAAACACCATATATTTT. This codes for CASSLATGVLGNTIYF.

The chain carries TRBV5-1 and TRBJ1-3; D is unresolved. The V end lost 3 bases, the J end lost 2 bases, and 12 bases lay between the germline ends. Germline-derived CDR1 and CDR2 are SGHRS and YFSETQ. The CDR3 length is 15 residues. The CDR3 region is CASSYEEGTGNTIYF. The CDR3 coding sequence is TGCGCCAGCAGCTATGAGGAGGGTACTGGAAACACCATATATTTT.

The chain uses TRBV9 and TRBJ2-1, with TRBD2 as a possible D gene (6 bases). The CDR3 sequence is 15 residues long. The germline V gene encodes CDR1 SGDLS and CDR2 YYNGEE. V was pared by 2 bases and J by 10 bases, with 19 bases between. CDR3 protein: CASSVPGLPLGEQFF. In nucleotides, the CDR3 is TGTGCCAGCAGCGTCCCGGGACTCCCCCTCGGGGAGCAGTTCTTC.

The gene calls are TRBV12-5 and TRBJ2-4, with D unclear. Germline CDR1 LGHNT, CDR2 FRNRAP. The CDR3 consists of 12 residues. V was clipped by 7 bases and J by 5 bases, with 9 bases between them. The CDR3 sequence: CASARGENIQYF. CDR3 coding DNA: TGTGCTAGTGCCCGAGGAGAAAACATTCAGTACTTC.

This clone was recorded once. The chain uses TRBV15 and TRBJ2-5, with D maybe TRBD2 (6 bases). The CDR3 is made up of 17 amino acids. The germline CDR1 and CDR2 sequences are LNHNV and YYDKDF (reference sequence). Trimming pared 3 bases from V and 1 base from J, leaving 18 bases between. The CDR3 DNA reads TGTGCCACCAGCAGGGGACTCCTTGGGGGGACCCAAGAGACCCAGTACTTC. It translates to CATSRGLLGGTQETQYF. The variable domain in full, with the rest retrieved from reference TRBV15 and TRBJ2-5, is DAMVIQNPRYQVTQFGKPVTLSCSQTLNHNVMYWYQQKSSQAPKLLFHYYDKDFNNEADTPDNFQSRRPNTSFCFLDIRSPGLGDTAMYLCATSRGLLGGTQETQYFGPGTRLLVL.

This chain links TRBV30 with TRBJ1-3, with TRBD1 as a possible D gene (5 bases). The CDR3 covers 15 residues. Germline loops: CDR1 GTSNPN, CDR2 SVGIG (reference sequence). V was clipped by 5 bases and J by 2 bases, with 16 bases between them. CDR3 amino acids: CAWEVGGKAGNTIYF. The CDR3 DNA follows: TGTGCCTGGGAGGTGGGGGGGAAGGCTGGAAACACCATATATTTT.

The CDR3 region is CASSSPAGTQPYYEQYF. CDR3 nucleotides: TGTGCCAGCAGCTCGCCCGCGGGGACTCAGCCCTACTACGAGCAGTACTTC. V gene TRBV11-2 combines with J gene TRBJ2-7; possibly TRBD2 for D (6 bases). The CDR3 spans 17 residues. CDR1 and CDR2 (germline): SGHAT, FQNNGV. With 4 bases removed from V and 3 bases from J, the gap between germline ends came to 22 bases.

The V gene is TRBV12-5, the J gene TRBJ2-2, with 7 bases aligning to TRBD1. The CDR3 length is 15 residues. Looked up from germline, CDR1 is LGHNT and CDR2 is FRNRAP. The J segment lost 3 bases and the V segment lost 6 bases, leaving 7 bases of the junction unmatched. The chain's CDR3 is CASGPNRGYTGELFF. DNA for the CDR3: TGTGCTAGTGGCCCTAACAGGGGCTACACCGGGGAGCTGTTTTTT.

The chain links TRBV7-9 to TRBJ1-1; 8 nucleotides agree with TRBD1. CDR1 and CDR2 (germline): SEHNR, FQNEAQ (reference sequence). The ends lost 0 bases at V and 10 bases at J; junction bases unmatched: 7. The CDR3 has 14 amino acids. CDR3 amino acids: CASSLATGVGTAFF. The CDR3, as DNA: TGTGCCAGCAGCTTAGCGACAGGGGTTGGAACAGCTTTCTTT.

V gene TRBV4-1 combines with J gene TRBJ1-4; D is unclear. CDR1 MGHRA and CDR2 YSYEKL come from the germline V gene. Trimming stripped 5 bases from V and 7 bases from J, with 14 bases between. The CDR3 is 14 amino acids. The CDR3 sequence is CASSSGLRSEKLFF. The CDR3 DNA follows: TGCGCCAGCAGCTCTGGCCTTAGGAGTGAAAAACTGTTTTTT.

This clone has just a few counts. The genes are TRBV19 and TRBJ2-3, with 8 positions matching TRBD2. With V trimmed by 5 bases and J by 6 bases, 10 bases remained unmatched. The germline V gene has CDR1 LNHDA and CDR2 SQIVND (reference sequence). The CDR3 sequence is 15 residues long. The CDR3 DNA sequence: TGTGCCAGTAGTTCGCGGGAGGTCCTCGGGGATACGCAGTATTTT. Translation gives CASSSREVLGDTQYF.

V gene TRBV19 combines with J gene TRBJ1-2, with 7 bases matching TRBD1. V gave up 6 bases and J gave up 5 bases; unmatched junction bases: 9. The length of the CDR3 is 14 residues. The germline CDR1 and CDR2 sequences are LNHDA and SQIVND (reference sequence). The CDR3 reads CASSIDREGYGYTF. In DNA, the CDR3 is TGTGCCAGTAGCATCGACAGGGAAGGGTATGGCTACACCTTC.

The rearrangement links TRBV24-1 to TRBJ2-5; weak D call: TRBD2 (5 bases). This CDR3 has 14 amino acids. Trimming cost V 10 bases and J 1 base, with 15 bases left between them. Germline values: CDR1 KGHDR, CDR2 SFDVKD. The CDR3 protein is CATRRTGSQETQYF. The DNA for the CDR3 is TGTGCCACTAGACGGACGGGAAGCCAAGAGACCCAGTACTTC.

This clone was seen at least ten times. The rearrangement joins TRBV7-9 to TRBJ2-2; 13 nucleotides agree with TRBD2. Germline lookup yields CDR1 SEHNR and CDR2 FQNEAQ (reference sequence). The CDR3 sequence is 17 residues long. The V gene end was trimmed by 4 bases and the J gene end by 6 bases; junction bases not matched to a gene: 8. Here the CDR3 DNA reads TGTGCCAGCAGCTCGCCCGGACTAGCGGGAGCGGCCGGGGAGCTGTTTTTT. Protein product: CASSSPGLAGAAGELFF.

The J gene is TRBJ2-1, the V gene TRBV9; the match to TRBD2 covers 14 bases. Germline loops: CDR1 SGDLS, CDR2 YYNGEE. The CDR3 has 17 residues. Germline trimming cut 3 bases from V and 5 bases from J; bases unmatched to any gene: 7. The CDR3 nucleotides read TGTGCCAGCAGCGGGGATTTGACTAGCGGGAGGGACAATGAGCAGTTCTTC. As protein: CASSGDLTSGRDNEQFF.

This clone was observed a few times. The chain uses TRBV18 and TRBJ1-4; D remains unclear. The CDR3 runs 13 residues. Trimming pared 3 bases from V and 6 bases from J, leaving 8 bases between. Per germline, CDR1 KGHSH and CDR2 LQKENI. The CDR3 sequence is CASSPRSDEKLFF. CDR3 sequence (DNA): TGTGCCAGCTCACCGCGGAGCGATGAAAAACTGTTTTTT.

J is TRBJ1-2 and V is TRBV5-6, with TRBD1 identical over 8 bases. The CDR3 loop spans 15 amino acids. Unmatched junction bases numbered 4, after V lost 1 base and J lost 2 bases. From germline, CDR1 is SGHDT and CDR2 YYEEEE. DNA of the CDR3: TGTGCCAGCAGCTTGAGTCCAGGGGGCAACTATGGCTACACCTTC. Translated: CASSLSPGGNYGYTF.

The rearrangement uses TRBV21-1 and TRBJ1-6; the table's D call TRBD1 went unverified against the DNA. TRBV21-1 is shown as a pseudogene. The CDR3 has 19 amino acids. CDR3 nucleotide sequence: TGTGCCAGCAGCTCCCAAGGGGTTAGTTGGAGCTCCTATAATTCACCCCTCCACTTT. Translation: CASSSQGVSWSSYNSPLHF.

This clone has just one count. The V gene is TRBV11-1, the J gene TRBJ2-7; 8 bases map to TRBD1. Per germline, CDR1 SGHAT and CDR2 FQDESV (reference sequence). V dropped 2 bases and J dropped 3; count of bases not matched to a gene: 3. CDR3 length: 14 residues. CDR3: CASSLQTGVYEQYF. DNA for the CDR3: TGTGCCAGCAGCTTACAGACAGGGGTCTACGAGCAGTACTTC. Combining the CDR3 with reference TRBV11-1 and TRBJ2-7 gives the whole variable domain EAEVAQSPRYKITEKSQAVAFWCDPISGHATLYWYRQILGQGPELLVQFQDESVVDDSQLPKDRFSAERLKGVDSTLKIQPAELGDSAMYLCASSLQTGVYEQYFGPGTRLTVT.

This clone was seen at least ten times. The chain employs TRBV7-9 and TRBJ2-2; weak D call: TRBD2 (6 bases). V lost 1 base, J lost 12 bases, and 9 bases lay in between. The CDR3 has 12 residues. Per the germline V gene, CDR1 is SEHNR and CDR2 is FQNEAQ (reference sequence). The CDR3, as DNA: TGTGCCAGCAGCTTAGTGGAGGGGCAGCTGTTTTTT. This encodes CASSLVEGQLFF.

This clone was recorded a few times. This chain uses TRBV4-1 with TRBJ1-3; D might be TRBD1 (6 bases). Germline V gene data show CDR1 as MGHRA and CDR2 as YSYEKL. CDR3 length equals 16 residues. V was cut by 1 base and J by 1 base, with 11 bases left in between. CDR3 DNA: TGCGCCAGCAGCCAAGGCAGGGGAATTTCTGGAAACACCATATATTTT. Protein: CASSQGRGISGNTIYF.

This chain links TRBV11-1 with TRBJ2-7, with unresolved D. Germline V gene data show CDR1 as SGHAT and CDR2 as FQDESV (reference sequence). This CDR3 contains 12 residues. Trimming stripped 2 bases from V and 6 bases from J, with 8 bases between. In nucleotides, the CDR3 is TGTGCCAGCAGCTTATTTCACTCCGAGCAGTACTTC. The encoded protein is CASSLFHSEQYF.

CDR3 DNA sequence: TGTGCCAGCAGCGTAGGTCAGGGCGATGGAGAGACCCAGTACTTC. This translates into CASSVGQGDGETQYF. The V gene is TRBV9, the J gene TRBJ2-5, with D possibly matching TRBD1 (5 bases). V was clipped by 0 bases and J by 4 bases, with 13 bases between them. Per germline, CDR1 SGDLS and CDR2 YYNGEE. This CDR3 spans 15 amino acids.

This clone was observed a few times. This chain connects TRBV2 to TRBJ2-1; possibly TRBD1 for D (6 bases). This CDR3 contains 15 residues. The germline V gene has CDR1 SNHLY and CDR2 FYNNEI. V was shortened by 7 bases and J by 4 bases, with 17 bases between the two germline ends. CDR3 sequence reads: CASIQGQGPYNEQFF. The DNA for the CDR3 is TGTGCCAGCATCCAGGGGCAGGGACCTTACAATGAGCAGTTCTTC. The full variable domain, in which reference TRBV2 and TRBJ2-1 provide the parts outside the CDR3, is EPEVTQTPSHQVTQMGQEVILRCVPISNHLYFYWYRQILGQKVEFLVSFYNNEISEKSEIFDDQFSVERPDGSNFTLKIRSTKLEDSAMYFCASIQGQGPYNEQFFGPGTRLTVL.

The gene calls are TRBV6-5 and TRBJ2-7; a possible D gene is TRBD1 (6 bases). Germline V gene lookup returns CDR1 MNHEY and CDR2 SVGAGI. V lost 8 bases, J lost 2 bases, and 16 bases lay in between. The CDR3 sequence is 14 residues long. The CDR3 DNA sequence: TGTGCCAGCGCTACAGGGATTCTTGCCTACGAGCAGTACTTC. It specifies CASATGILAYEQYF.

The V call is TRBV28, the J call TRBJ2-1; possible D gene TRBD2, 6 bases. The germline V gene encodes CDR1 MDHEN and CDR2 SYDVKM. This CDR3 is built from 14 residues. V shed 3 bases and J shed 4 bases, with 10 bases lying between them. CDR3 sequence (DNA): TGTGCCAGCAGTTTCGCGGGGACTTACAATGAGCAGTTCTTC. It yields the protein CASSFAGTYNEQFF.

J is TRBJ1-6 and V is TRBV5-8, with 7 bases that match TRBD1. V lost 1 base, J lost 10 bases, and 11 bases stayed unmatched. The CDR3 sequence is 16 residues long. Germline V gene data show CDR1 as SGHTS and CDR2 as YDEGEE. The CDR3: CASSLRRAGGGSPLHF. The CDR3 DNA sequence: TGTGCCAGCAGCTTGAGGAGGGCAGGGGGTGGATCACCCCTCCACTTT.

This clone was counted between two and nine times. V usage is TRBV28 and J usage is TRBJ1-1; D possibly corresponds to TRBD1 (5 bases). Germline V lookup: CDR1 MDHEN, CDR2 SYDVKM. Trimming stripped 7 bases from V and 3 bases from J, with 18 bases between. CDR3 length equals 15 residues. CDR3 region: CASNAIGAGDTEAFF. DNA of the CDR3: TGTGCCAGCAACGCCATAGGGGCTGGAGACACTGAAGCTTTCTTT.

Written as DNA, the CDR3 is TGCAGCGCCTCTATGGGTGACAGAGTCTATAACATTAACACCGGGGAGCTGTTTTTT. As protein: CSASMGDRVYNINTGELFF. The V and J genes are TRBV29-1 and TRBJ2-2; perhaps TRBD1 as D (5 bases). CDR1 and CDR2 (germline): SQVTM, ANQGSEA. Trimming stripped 7 bases from V and 2 bases from J, with 29 bases between. This CDR3 has 19 residues.